This TCR beta chain was documented in a study of CD8 T cells in ankylosing spondylitis. The study's findings and limits: What appeared characteristic of ankylosing spondylitis blood was a TCR beta motif of eight highly homologous variants.

To note about this clonotype: What it binds is unknown.

Libraries of TCR beta came from quantitative 5'-RACE with molecular barcodes. TCRdb reprocessed the 5' RACE reads with MiXCR, giving one entry per CDR3 protein. The table lists a few hundred thousand distinct CDR3 sequences, about a fifth of them singletons. Trimming removed 4 bases from V and 1 base from J, with 7 bases in between. CDR3 length: 13 residues. Looked up from germline, CDR1 is MDHEN and CDR2 is SYDVKM. The genes are TRBV28 and TRBJ1-1, with D hard to call. Sequenced material: blood, either unsorted or a sorted T cell fraction (not recorded which). This clonotype was sampled from a female donor with ankylosing spondylitis or in good health (not recorded which). CDR3 protein: CASSYIRNTEAFF. Written as DNA, the CDR3 is TGTGCCAGCAGTTATATCCGGAACACTGAAGCTTTCTTT.